The 10 T cell receptor beta chains presented below share a single source sample, sequenced in a study of radiotherapy plus CTLA-4 blockade in lung cancer. Some clones are missing from TCRdb's copy, which holds only in-frame ones; the method was immunoSEQ multiplex PCR. The sample has around 38,000 clones; around 86% are singletons. Sequencing used peripheral blood, obtained from a patient treated with radiotherapy plus ipilimumab. The receptors originated from a human donor with non-small cell lung cancer whose response to radiotherapy plus ipilimumab could not be evaluated.

The chain couples TRBV6-5 to TRBJ2-5; D ambiguous. V lost 0 bases to trimming and J lost 2 bases, with 7 bases between them. Germline V gene sequence: CDR1 MNHEY, CDR2 SVGAGI. The CDR3 covers 14 residues. The CDR3 DNA is TGTGCCAGCAGTTACTCTGGCAGGCAAGAGACCCAGTACTTC. This sequence encodes CASSYSGRQETQYF.

In this sample, this clone turned up a few times. The chain carries TRBV4-3 and TRBJ1-2; no firm D call. This CDR3 region has 14 residues. The germline gives CDR1 LGHNA, CDR2 YSLEER. V shed 0 bases and J shed 4 bases, with 9 bases lying between them. The CDR3 coding sequence is TGCGCCAGCAGCCAAGAGCCCAACGGCTATGGCTACACCTTC. This gives the protein CASSQEPNGYGYTF.

CDR3: CASSISGWEGRLNSNQPQHF. DNA for the CDR3: TGTGCCAGTAGTATATCGGGGTGGGAAGGTCGATTAAATAGCAATCAGCCCCAGCATTTT. The chain joins TRBV19 to TRBJ1-5; D call uncertain. Trimming took 2 bases from V and 0 from J, leaving 23 bases between them. Germline V gives CDR1 LNHDA, CDR2 SQIVND (reference sequence). CDR3 length equals 20 residues.

This chain links TRBV7-8 with TRBJ1-1, with 12 bases aligning to TRBD1. J gave up 2 bases and V 2 bases, and 6 bases lay outside the gene matches. The CDR3 extends over 17 amino acids. Germline lookup yields CDR1 SGHVS and CDR2 FQNEAQ. DNA for the CDR3: TGTGCCAGCAGCTTAACGGGACAGGGGGCGAAAAACACTGAAGCTTTCTTT. This encodes CASSLTGQGAKNTEAFF.

The chain recombines TRBV27 with TRBJ2-1; tentative D call: TRBD2 (7 bases). The germline gives CDR1 MNHEY, CDR2 SMNVEV (reference sequence). Trimming took off 2 bases at V and 3 bases at J, with 11 bases between the two ends. The CDR3 consists of 15 residues. The CDR3 DNA reads as TGTGCCAGCAGTTTAGCGGGGGCGCGCTACAATGAGCAGTTCTTC. Its translation is CASSLAGARYNEQFF.

This clone has a single count. The chain couples TRBV4-2 to TRBJ1-4; D might be TRBD1 (5 bases). This CDR3 contains 15 residues. V was cut by 6 bases and J by 8 bases, with 19 bases left in between. CDR1 is LGHNA and CDR2 is YNFKEQ in the germline V gene. The CDR3 spells CASRLGQGTWEKLFF. The CDR3 DNA is TGTGCCAGCAGGCTTGGGCAGGGCACCTGGGAAAAACTGTTTTTT.

V gene TRBV5-4 combines with J gene TRBJ2-5; D is perhaps TRBD1 (6 bases). V was pared by 4 bases and J by 2 bases, with 12 bases between. Germline values: CDR1 SGHNT, CDR2 YYREEE (reference sequence). This CDR3 has 14 amino acids. CDR3 amino acids: CASSPGQGQETQYF. In DNA form, the CDR3 reads TGTGCCAGCAGCCCGGGGCAGGGGCAAGAGACCCAGTACTTC.

This chain uses TRBV28 with TRBJ1-2, with a possible D match to TRBD1 (6 bases). CDR3 length: 13 residues. The germline gives CDR1 MDHEN, CDR2 SYDVKM. Between the trimmed V and J ends, which lost 8 bases and 4 bases, there was a span of 14 bases. For the CDR3, the DNA is TGTGCCAGCTGCAGGGGTAATAGCTATGGCTACACCTTC. Amino acids: CASCRGNSYGYTF.

The V gene is TRBV29-1, the J gene TRBJ1-3; D might be TRBD1 (6 bases). Trimming cost V 7 bases and J 4 bases, with 14 bases left between them. The CDR3 length is 13 residues. Germline-derived CDR1 and CDR2 are SQVTM and ANQGSEA. The CDR3 DNA reads TGCAGCGCCGTGACAGGTTCGGGAAACACCATATATTTT. Amino acid sequence: CSAVTGSGNTIYF.

The CDR3 region has the DNA TGCAGCGTGCGGGACAGGGGGGAGGCTGGCTACACCTTC. It yields the protein CSVRDRGEAGYTF. The chain has TRBV29-1 and TRBJ1-2, with 11 bases that match TRBD1. CDR1 SQVTM and CDR2 ANQGSEA come from the germline V gene. V gave up 6 bases and J gave up 7 bases; unmatched junction bases: 7. The CDR3 contains 13 residues.